This TCR beta chain came from a study of T cells in Graves' hyperthyroidism and ophthalmopathy. There are 11 residues in the CDR3. V was trimmed by 6 bases and J by 8 bases, leaving 10 bases between them. CDR1 SEHNR and CDR2 FQNEAQ come from the germline V gene (reference sequence). Using RNA transcripts as the source, TCR beta CDR3 regions were amplified. The HTBI primer set served for first-round RT-PCR of the TCR CDR3. Using its own MiXCR run on the multiplex PCR reads, TCRdb lists one record per CDR3 protein. The data hold approximately 360,000 distinct CDR3 sequences, with approximately 15% observed a single time.

The chain couples TRBV7-9 to TRBJ1-2; no definite D call. The sample consisted of blood. This clonotype was obtained from a woman between 18 and 30 years old with Graves' hyperthyroidism that later progressed to Graves' ophthalmopathy. The CDR3 coding sequence is TGTGCCAGCAGGGGTTCGGGGGGCTACACCTTC. Its protein product is CASRGSGGYTF.